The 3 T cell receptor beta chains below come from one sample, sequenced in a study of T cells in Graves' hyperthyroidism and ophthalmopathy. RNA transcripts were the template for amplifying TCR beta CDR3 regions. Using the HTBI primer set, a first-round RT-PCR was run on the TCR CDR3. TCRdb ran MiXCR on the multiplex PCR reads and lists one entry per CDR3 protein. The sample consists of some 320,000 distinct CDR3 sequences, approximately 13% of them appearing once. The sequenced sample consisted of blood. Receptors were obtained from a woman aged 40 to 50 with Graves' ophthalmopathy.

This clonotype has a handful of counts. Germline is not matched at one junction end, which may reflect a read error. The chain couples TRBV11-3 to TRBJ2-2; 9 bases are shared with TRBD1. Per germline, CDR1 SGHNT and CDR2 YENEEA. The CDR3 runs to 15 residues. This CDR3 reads CASSFGTGNTRELFF. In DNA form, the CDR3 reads TGTGCCAGCAGCTTTGGGACAGGGAACACCCGGGAGCTGTTTTTT.

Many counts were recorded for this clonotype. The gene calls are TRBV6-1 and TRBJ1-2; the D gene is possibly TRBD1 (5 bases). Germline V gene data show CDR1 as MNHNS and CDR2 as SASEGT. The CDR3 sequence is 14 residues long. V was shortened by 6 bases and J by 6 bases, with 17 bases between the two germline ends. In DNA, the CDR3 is TGTGCCAGCAGCCAAAGGGGAGGATTGGATGGCTACACCTTC. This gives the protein CASSQRGGLDGYTF.

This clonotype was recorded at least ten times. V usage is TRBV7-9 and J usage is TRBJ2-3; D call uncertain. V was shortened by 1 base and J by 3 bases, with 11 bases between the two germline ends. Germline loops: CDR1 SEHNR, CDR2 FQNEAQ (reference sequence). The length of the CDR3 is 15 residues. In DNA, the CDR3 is TGTGCCAGCAGCTTAGTTGTTGGGCGGACAGATACGCAGTATTTT. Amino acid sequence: CASSLVVGRTDTQYF.